The sequence of this T cell receptor beta chain was determined in a study of blood T cell repertoires in COVID-19. Generated by immunoSEQ multiplex PCR, the TCRdb table keeps only in-frame clones and is missing some. The data hold around 460,000 clones, with 70% to 90% observed a single time. Deletions cut 4 bases from V and 6 bases from J, with 13 bases between. CDR3 length: 15 residues. Germline-derived CDR1 and CDR2 are MNHEY and SMNVEV (reference sequence). This receptor was identified in a man in his late teens or twenties with COVID-19, enrolled during active disease. The sample taken for sequencing was peripheral blood. The chain is built from TRBV27 and TRBJ1-6, with D perhaps TRBD1 (6 bases). The CDR3 sequence: CASSSSGQLNSPLHF. The CDR3 DNA follows: TGTGCCAGCAGTTCCTCCGGACAGCTTAATTCACCCCTCCACTTT.